The entry below gives a single T cell receptor (beta chain) sequence along with its context. Its matching antigen is unknown. Amplification used 60 Vbeta primers and 13 Jbeta primers. Repertoires were generated with immunoSEQ multiplex PCR, while TCRdb's copy carries only in-frame clones and drops some. Of under 200,000 clones in the sample, 80% to 85% were seen once. The data belong to a study of cytomegalovirus exposure and HLA in healthy donors. Looking at the study overall: Samples from HLA-typed donors yielded 65 million to 85 million unique TCRs in an early data release. Study observations and caveats: The investigators catalogued 164 TCR beta chains as cytomegalovirus-associated. A later analysis linked a missense variant in DCLRE1C to the trimming of TCR beta V and J genes. The classifier was said to identify cytomegalovirus status with high specificity and sensitivity.

CDR3 length equals 16 residues. J was trimmed by 3 bases and V by 2 bases; bases with no gene match: 7. The V gene's germline CDR1 is SGHRS and CDR2 YFSETQ. Material: PBMCs. The sequence derives from a man younger than 40 in good health and CMV-seronegative. This chain links TRBV5-1 with TRBJ2-4; 8 positions agree with TRBD2. For the CDR3, the DNA is TGCGCCAGCAGCTTAATAGCGGGGAGAGGCAAAAACATTCAGTACTTC. Translating it yields CASSLIAGRGKNIQYF.